This T cell receptor (beta chain) came from a study of identical twins. V trimming: 3 bases; J trimming: 1 base; junction bases outside the gene matches: 5. The length of the CDR3 is 16 residues. CDR1 KGHSH and CDR2 LQKENI come from the germline V gene. Healthy Caucasians alone served as donors. With template switching, a universal primer site was added, and the cDNA carried unique molecular identifiers. TCRdb processed the 5' RACE reads anew with MiXCR; each CDR3 protein has one entry. The sample includes around 550,000 distinct CDR3 sequences, over 12% seen only once; the top ten take 0.44%. This sample also appeared in a second study, on yellow fever vaccine responses in identical twins. In that study: Twins' vaccine T cell responses reportedly seemed partly convergent and partly personalized.

The specimen was CD4+ T cells sorted from blood. V usage is TRBV18 and J usage is TRBJ2-1; 8 bases line up with TRBD1. The receptor was isolated from a woman under 30 in good health. The CDR3 DNA follows: TGTGCCAGCTCACCTTTCCGGACAGGGTCCTACAATGAGCAGTTCTTC. Its protein product is CASSPFRTGSYNEQFF. The full variable domain, its missing parts supplied by reference TRBV18 and TRBJ2-1, is NAGVMQNPRHLVRRRGQEARLRCSPMKGHSHVYWYRQLPEEGLKFMVYLQKENIIDESGMPKERFSAEFPKEGPSILRIQQVVRGDSAAYFCASSPFRTGSYNEQFFGPGTRLTVL.